The clone carrying this T cell receptor beta chain was seen more than once but under ten times. Its target is not known. This sample is part of a study of T cell repertoires in cytomegalovirus infection. Study context: The authors relied on CMV epitopes, both recently identified HLA-C-restricted and well-studied HLA-B-restricted. TCR beta signatures that were public indicated CMV infection and matching HLA type.

MiXCR, applied by TCRdb to the reads, yields one record per CDR3 protein. The data contain about 55,000 distinct CDR3 sequences, more than 15% of them singletons. This CDR3 has 15 residues. The V gene's germline CDR1 is MNHGY and CDR2 SAAAGT. Trimming removed 0 bases from V and 7 bases from J, with 10 bases in between. The clonotype originates from a human donor in good health (CMV status not recorded). Some clones in this sample may be carry-over from other donors' samples. The chain links TRBV6-8 to TRBJ1-6; D is perhaps TRBD1 (6 bases). The sequences come from CD8+ T cells from cultured PBMCs, collected from culture after CMV antigen stimulation. As DNA, the CDR3 is TGTGCCAGCAGTTACTCTACGGGGGCCAATTCACCCCTCCACTTT. As protein: CASSYSTGANSPLHF.